This TCR beta chain appears in the sequencing data of a study of blood T cell repertoires in COVID-19. Enrollees, roughly 18 to 89 years old, lived in about two dozen US areas. Categorization into cohorts depended on clinical history that participants reported. Germline CDR1 reads LNHDA; CDR2 reads SQIVND (reference sequence). The CDR3 spans 15 residues. The V gene lost 3 bases and the J gene lost 3 bases, with 11 bases spanning the gap. The data were produced by immunoSEQ multiplex PCR, yet TCRdb's version contains in-frame clones alone and is incomplete. The sample consists of over 50,000 clones, roughly 80% of them appearing once.

The sequencing sample was made of PBMCs or T cells enriched from blood (not recorded which). This receptor was identified in a woman in her forties with acute COVID-19. This rearrangement joins TRBV19 to TRBJ2-2, with D unresolved. The CDR3 loop is CASSIATADTGELFF. The CDR3 DNA is TGTGCCAGTAGTATCGCCACGGCGGACACCGGGGAGCTGTTTTTT.